The clone carrying this T cell receptor (beta chain) was detected only a few times. Its target is unknown. A universal primer site and UMIs were added as TCR cDNA was made by 5'RACE template switching. One entry per CDR3 protein, called by TCRdb with MiXCR from the 5' RACE reads. The sample lists a few hundred thousand distinct CDR3 sequences, more than 9% seen once, with more than 15% in the top ten. The data derive from a study of T cells after yellow fever vaccination. Across the whole study: SMART-Seq v4 Ultra Low Input served to prepare low-cell-number fractions.

Whole-study results and caveats: Overlap between CD4 and CD8 compartments was detected for a small share of clonotypes.

Germline CDR1 is SQVTM and CDR2 is ANQGSEA. The germline V and J ends were trimmed by 8 bases and 8 bases, with 15 bases remaining between them. CDR3 length equals 11 residues. The rearrangement joins TRBV29-1 to TRBJ1-2; D gene ambiguous. This specimen was PBMCs, taken on the day of the first yellow fever vaccination. The sequence was obtained from a man younger than 30 who received the YFV17D yellow fever vaccine. CDR3 sequence: CSLGWGEGYTF. CDR3 sequence (DNA): TGCAGCCTCGGATGGGGTGAAGGCTACACCTTC.